The 2 T cell receptor beta chains below were found in one sample sequenced in a study of shared clonotypes between healthy human individuals. Profiling relied on immunoSEQ multiplex PCR, and the TCRdb table lists in-frame clones only, not all of them. The table shows approximately 510,000 clones, with 70% to 80% occurring only once. The sample was PBMCs. Receptor source: a woman between 35 and 50 years old in good health. Some clones in this sample may be carry-over from other donors' samples.

Only one count was recorded for this clone. One end of the junction fails to match germline, which may point to a read error. The J gene is TRBJ1-1, the V gene TRBV7-3; D might be TRBD1 (5 bases). The CDR3 length is 16 residues. Germline lookup yields CDR1 SGHTA and CDR2 FQGTGA. CDR3 nucleotide sequence: TGCGCCAGCAGCCCACCCAAGGGACGGGCGCATACTGAAGCTTTCTTT. Encoded protein: CASSPPKGRAHTEAFF.

This clone was seen just once. The rearrangement joins TRBV7-8 to TRBJ1-3; D perhaps matches TRBD1 (5 bases). V lost 1 base to trimming and J lost 0 bases, with 10 bases between them. The CDR3 is made up of 16 amino acids. Germline V lookup: CDR1 SGHVS, CDR2 FQNEAQ. CDR3 residues: CASSLVGGASGNTIYF. CDR3 in DNA: TGTGCCAGCAGCTTAGTTGGGGGAGCCTCTGGAAACACCATATATTTT. The complete variable domain, with remaining parts taken from reference TRBV7-8 and TRBJ1-3, reads GAGVSQSPRYKVAKRGQDVALRCDPISGHVSLFWYQQALGQGPEFLTYFQNEAQLDKSGLPSDRFFAERPEGSVSTLKIQRTQQEDSAVYLCASSLVGGASGNTIYFGEGSWLTVV.